These T cell receptor beta chains were read from a single sample in a study of blood T cells in healthy people across ages. TCRdb ran MiXCR on the 5' RACE reads and lists one entry per CDR3 protein. The sample has just under 900,000 distinct CDR3 sequences, 29% seen once; the top ten hold approximately 15%. Specimen: blood. The receptors stem from a woman of 80 years or more in good health. Each CDR3 is given with its conserved first and last residue. The D gene is left open where the match is weak. Some rows mark clone size as missing; the rest say once, few, many or name a class of expanded clone.

V gene	clone size	CDR3 length	D gene	J gene	CDR3 DNA	CDR3 protein
TRBV3-1	few	14	NA	TRBJ1-4	TGTGCCAGCAGCCAAGATGTAATACAAAGAAAACTGTTTTTT	CASSQDVIQRKLFF
TRBV19	NA	18	TRBD2	TRBJ2-3	TGTGCCAGTAGTATATACGGCCGAGCGGGGCCTAGCACAGATACGCAGTATTTT	CASSIYGRAGPSTDTQYF
TRBV24-1	many	14	TRBD1	TRBJ2-5	TGTGCCACCAGTGAAGACAGGGGAAAGGAGACCCAGTACTTC	CATSEDRGKETQYF
TRBV15	NA	16	NA	TRBJ1-4	TGTGCCACCAGCAGACGCGGTCCCGCAACTAATGAAAAACTGTTTTTT	CATSRRGPATNEKLFF
TRBV7-2	NA	12	NA	TRBJ2-1	TGTGCCAGCAGCTTATTAACTAGTTATCCGTTCTTC	CASSLLTSYPFF
TRBV7-8	NA	16	TRBD1	TRBJ1-5	TGTGCCAGCAGCTTATATGTAAGGACAGGGGATCAGCCCCAGCATTTT	CASSLYVRTGDQPQHF
TRBV20-1	many	15	NA	TRBJ1-5	TGCAGTGCTAGAGACCCTGGGGGCGGCAATCAGCCCCAGCATTTT	CSARDPGGGNQPQHF
TRBV7-2	NA	16	TRBD2	TRBJ2-5	TGTGCCAGCAGCTTAGAACCGCGGGGGGGCCGAAAGACCCAGTACTTC	CASSLEPRGGRKTQYF
TRBV7-8	NA	14	TRBD1	TRBJ1-5	TGTGCCGGCAACCCGGGACAGATCAATCAGCCCCAGCATTTT	CAGNPGQINQPQHF
TRBV20-1	NA	17	TRBD2	TRBJ2-3	TGCAGTGCTCCCCCCGGGGGGGGTGGAACTAGCACAGATACGCAGTATTTT	CSAPPGGGGTSTDTQYF
TRBV3-1	many	15	NA	TRBJ2-7	TGTGCCAGCAGCCAAACGTCGGGACAATCCTACGAGCAGTACTTC	CASSQTSGQSYEQYF
TRBV7-2	NA	13	NA	TRBJ2-2	TGTGCCAGCAGCTTACAGGGGAACGGGGAGCTGTTTTTT	CASSLQGNGELFF
TRBV12-3/TRBV12-4	many	15	NA	TRBJ2-1	TGTGCCAGCAGTCTAGACACGAGCTCCTACAATGAGCAGTTCTTC	CASSLDTSSYNEQFF
TRBV20-1	NA	16	TRBD2	TRBJ2-3	TGCAGTGCTAGGCGGGGGGCTACCGTCCGAGAGGGGACGCAGTATTTT	CSARRGATVREGTQYF
TRBV11-2	few	17	TRBD1	TRBJ1-5	TGTGCCAGTAGGCTGGGACAGAGCGGCATCGGCAATCAGCCCCAGCATTTT	CASRLGQSGIGNQPQHF
TRBV7-2	NA	15	NA	TRBJ2-3	TGTGCCAGCAGCCCCCAGGAGGGGTTCGCAGATACGCAGTATTTT	CASSPQEGFADTQYF
TRBV12-3/TRBV12-4	many	14	TRBD1	TRBJ1-4	TGTGCCAGCAGTCTCCGACAGGGTAATGAAAAACTGTTTTTT	CASSLRQGNEKLFF
TRBV6-2/TRBV6-3	once	16	TRBD1	TRBJ1-2	TGTGCCAGCAGTTTTTACCCGGGACAGGGTCCCTATGGCTACACCTTC	CASSFYPGQGPYGYTF
TRBV4-1	once	15	NA	TRBJ1-6	TGCGCCAGCACCCCAAGTCGGCAGGAAGGTTCACCCCTCCACTTT	CASTPSRQEGSPLHF
TRBV4-3	many	13	NA	TRBJ2-1	TGCGCCAGCAGCCAAGAGACCCGGAATGAGCAGTTCTTC	CASSQETRNEQFF
TRBV28	many	16	TRBD1	TRBJ2-7	TGTGCCAGCAGCTCCCCCTCCTACAGGGGATCCTACGAGCAGTACTTC	CASSSPSYRGSYEQYF
TRBV29-1	many	13	NA	TRBJ2-3	TGCAGCGTTGGGGACTTGGCTAGGGATACGCAGTATTTT	CSVGDLARDTQYF
TRBV20-1	many	12	TRBD2	TRBJ2-5	TGCAGCGCGGGGGGGCCCCAAGAGACCCAGTACTTC	CSAGGPQETQYF
TRBV7-9	NA	16	TRBD2	TRBJ2-3	TGTGCCAGCAGCTTGACTAGCGGGGTGAACACAGATACGCAGTATTTT	CASSLTSGVNTDTQYF
TRBV20-1	NA	19	TRBD2	TRBJ2-3	TGCAGTGCCGACCGTCTTAGCGGGGGACTACTATCGGGCACAGATACGCAGTATTTT	CSADRLSGGLLSGTDTQYF
TRBV28	NA	14	TRBD1	TRBJ1-2	TGTGCCGGCAGTTTTACGACAGGGCGCTATGGCTACACCTTC	CAGSFTTGRYGYTF
TRBV4-2	NA	13	NA	TRBJ2-1	TGTGCCAGCAGCCTCGGCAGAGCGGATGAGCAGTTCTTC	CASSLGRADEQFF
TRBV24-1	many	14	NA	TRBJ2-3	TGTGCCACCAGGGGGTCCCTCAGCACAGATACGCAGTATTTT	CATRGSLSTDTQYF
TRBV6-1	many	14	NA	TRBJ1-2	TGTGCCAGCAGTAGAACGGGCCTTAACTATGGCTACACCTTC	CASSRTGLNYGYTF
TRBV30	NA	15	NA	TRBJ1-5	TGTGCCTGGAGCCCTGGAGGAAGTAGCAATCAGCCCCAGCATTTT	CAWSPGGSSNQPQHF
TRBV2	NA	15	TRBD2	TRBJ2-7	TGTGCCAGCAGTGTTAGGCGGGGGGACTCTTACGAGCAGTACTTC	CASSVRRGDSYEQYF
TRBV3-1	NA	15	NA	TRBJ2-1	TGTGCCAGCAGCCAAGTGTTACTTTCTTCGGGTGAGCAGTTCTTC	CASSQVLLSSGEQFF
TRBV7-9	few	15	TRBD2	TRBJ2-1	TGTGCCGGCAGCCCGCTAGCGGGGGGCTACAATGAGCAGTTCTTC	CAGSPLAGGYNEQFF
TRBV4-1	many	16	TRBD2	TRBJ2-5	TGCGCCAGCAGCCAAGATCCGGGACTAGCGAGAGAGACCCAGTACTTC	CASSQDPGLARETQYF
TRBV7-9	few	12	NA	TRBJ1-1	TGTGCCAGCAGCCTAGAGAACGCTGAAGCTTTCTTT	CASSLENAEAFF
TRBV20-1	few	12	NA	TRBJ1-2	TGCAGTGGGCTTACAGGACCCTATGGCTACACCTTC	CSGLTGPYGYTF
TRBV6-5	many	15	TRBD2	TRBJ2-1	TGTGCCAGCAGGATGACTAGCGGGGACTACAATGAGCAGTTCTTC	CASRMTSGDYNEQFF
TRBV5-1	NA	14	NA	TRBJ2-1	TGCGCCAGCAGCAGGGAGCCCCGGGACAATGAGCAGTTCTTC	CASSREPRDNEQFF
TRBV6-2/TRBV6-3	many	15	NA	TRBJ1-5	TGTGCCAGCAACACATACAGGGAGCCCGGGCAGCCCCAGCATTTT	CASNTYREPGQPQHF
TRBV5-1	few	14	NA	TRBJ2-2	TGCGCCAGCAGCTTGGGCGAGAACACCGGGGAGCTGTTTTTT	CASSLGENTGELFF
TRBV11-3	NA	15	NA	TRBJ2-6	TGTGCCAGCAGCTTGAGCGTCTCTGGGACCAACGTCCTGACTTTC	CASSLSVSGTNVLTF
TRBV28	NA	16	NA	TRBJ1-4	TGTGCCAGCAGCCCTGTCTCGGGACTCAATGATGAAAAACTGTTTTTT	CASSPVSGLNDEKLFF
TRBV6-1	NA	17	TRBD2	TRBJ2-3	TGTGCCAGCAGTGAAGGGGCTAGCGGGGGCAGCACAGATACGCAGTATTTT	CASSEGASGGSTDTQYF
TRBV9	many	14	TRBD2	TRBJ2-1	TGTGCCAGCAGCGTCAGCGGGGACCACAGTGAGCAGTTCTTC	CASSVSGDHSEQFF
TRBV5-1	NA	13	NA	TRBJ1-1	TGCGCCAGCAGCAAACTGGGGCTTACTGAAGCTTTCTTT	CASSKLGLTEAFF
TRBV10-1	few	15	TRBD1	TRBJ2-3	TGCGCCAGCAGCAAGGGACAGGGGCGGACAGATACGCAGTATTTT	CASSKGQGRTDTQYF
TRBV3-1	NA	18	TRBD1	TRBJ2-2	TGTGCCAGGCCCCCGGGACAGGGGTCACGGTTTGACACCGGGGAGCTGTTTTTT	CARPPGQGSRFDTGELFF
TRBV20-1	many	15	NA	TRBJ1-2	TGCAGTGCTAGAGAGACCAGTATGTCTAACTATGGCTACACCTTC	CSARETSMSNYGYTF
TRBV6-6	few	15	NA	TRBJ1-5	TGTGCCAGCAGTTACGGGGACATATATGATCAGCCCCAGCATTTT	CASSYGDIYDQPQHF
TRBV24-1	many	16	TRBD2	TRBJ2-3	TGTGCCACCAGTGACCGACTAGCGGGGGGGCCAGATACGCAGTATTTT	CATSDRLAGGPDTQYF
TRBV20-1	many	15	NA	TRBJ2-3	TGCAGTGCTAGAGGCGGAGGGGTGGGCACAGATACGCAGTATTTT	CSARGGGVGTDTQYF
TRBV7-9	many	15	NA	TRBJ1-6	TGTGCCAGCAGCCAGTCCGGGACCGATAATTCACCCCTCCACTTT	CASSQSGTDNSPLHF
TRBV10-3	many	13	NA	TRBJ2-5	TGTGCCATCAGTGATCAGGGGCTACAGACCCAGTACTTC	CAISDQGLQTQYF
TRBV27	many	13	TRBD1	TRBJ2-1	TGTGCCAGCAGGAGGGACAGGGGATATGAGCAGTTCTTC	CASRRDRGYEQFF
TRBV27	many	14	TRBD2	TRBJ2-4	TGTGCCAGCGCGTCTCCCGGGAGGAAAAACATTCAGTACTTC	CASASPGRKNIQYF
TRBV6-5	many	12	NA	TRBJ1-2	TGTGCCAGCCTGACCCTTAGCGGGGGCTACACCTTC	CASLTLSGGYTF
TRBV16	few	14	NA	TRBJ1-5	TGTGCCAGCAGCCAATCCAGGGAAGGACAGCCCCAGCATTTT	CASSQSREGQPQHF
TRBV5-1	many	15	NA	TRBJ2-7	TGCGCCAGCAGCTTGGGGGGCCCCACCGTCTACGAGCAGTACTTC	CASSLGGPTVYEQYF
TRBV4-3	NA	14	NA	TRBJ2-3	TGCGCCAGCAGCCCTGCCGGGGGCCGTGATACGCAGTATTTT	CASSPAGGRDTQYF
TRBV4-3	many	15	NA	TRBJ1-4	TGCGCCAGCAGCAGCCGGACAGCATCTAATGAAAAACTGTTTTTT	CASSSRTASNEKLFF